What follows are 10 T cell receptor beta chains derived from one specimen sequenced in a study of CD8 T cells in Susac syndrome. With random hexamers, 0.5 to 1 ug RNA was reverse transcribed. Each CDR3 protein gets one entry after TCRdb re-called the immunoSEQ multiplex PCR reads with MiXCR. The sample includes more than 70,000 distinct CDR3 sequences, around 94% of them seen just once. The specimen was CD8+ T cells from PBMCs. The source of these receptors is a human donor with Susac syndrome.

CDR3 region: CASSQETGAPGEQYF. The CDR3 region has the DNA TGTGCCAGCAGCCAAGAAACGGGGGCCCCGGGTGAGCAGTACTTC. This sequence joins TRBV3-1 and TRBJ2-7; possibly TRBD1 or TRBD2 for D (6 bases each). With 0 bases removed from V and 7 bases from J, the gap between germline ends came to 16 bases. This CDR3 has 15 residues. From germline, CDR1 is LGHDT and CDR2 YNNKEL (reference sequence).

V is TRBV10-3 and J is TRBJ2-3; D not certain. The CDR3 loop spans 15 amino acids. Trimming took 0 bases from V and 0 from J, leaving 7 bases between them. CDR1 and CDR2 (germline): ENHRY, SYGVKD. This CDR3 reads CAISESQASTDTQYF. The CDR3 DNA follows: TGTGCCATCAGTGAGTCGCAGGCCAGCACAGATACGCAGTATTTT.

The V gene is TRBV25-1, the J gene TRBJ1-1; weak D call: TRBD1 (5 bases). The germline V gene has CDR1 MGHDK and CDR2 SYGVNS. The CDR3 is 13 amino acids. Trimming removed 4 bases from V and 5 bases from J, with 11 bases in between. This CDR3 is CASSVGARTEAFF. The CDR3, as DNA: TGTGCCAGCAGTGTAGGGGCGCGAACTGAAGCTTTCTTT.

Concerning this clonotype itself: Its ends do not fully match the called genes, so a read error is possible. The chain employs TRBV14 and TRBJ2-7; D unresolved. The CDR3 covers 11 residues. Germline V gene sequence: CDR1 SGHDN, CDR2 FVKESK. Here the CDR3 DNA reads TGTGCCAACAGCCAGTCCTACGAGCAGTACTTC. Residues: CANSQSYEQYF.

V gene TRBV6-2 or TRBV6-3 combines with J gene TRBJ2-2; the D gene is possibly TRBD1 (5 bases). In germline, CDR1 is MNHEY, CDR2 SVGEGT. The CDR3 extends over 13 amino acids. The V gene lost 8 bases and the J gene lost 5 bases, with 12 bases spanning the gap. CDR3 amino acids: CASEGQKTGELFF. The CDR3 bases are TGTGCCAGCGAAGGACAAAAGACCGGGGAGCTGTTTTTT.

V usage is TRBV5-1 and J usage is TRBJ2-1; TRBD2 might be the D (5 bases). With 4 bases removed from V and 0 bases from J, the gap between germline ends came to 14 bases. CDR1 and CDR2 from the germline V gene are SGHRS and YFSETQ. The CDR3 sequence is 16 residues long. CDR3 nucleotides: TGCGCCAGCAGCCCCGACCCGGGAAGCTCCTACAATGAGCAGTTCTTC. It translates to CASSPDPGSSYNEQFF.

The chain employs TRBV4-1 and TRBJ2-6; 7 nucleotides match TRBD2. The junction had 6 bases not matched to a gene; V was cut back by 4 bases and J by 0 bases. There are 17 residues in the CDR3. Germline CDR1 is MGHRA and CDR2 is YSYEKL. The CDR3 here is CASSPGGSYSGANVLTF. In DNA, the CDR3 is TGCGCCAGCAGCCCGGGGGGATCCTACTCTGGGGCCAACGTCCTGACTTTC.

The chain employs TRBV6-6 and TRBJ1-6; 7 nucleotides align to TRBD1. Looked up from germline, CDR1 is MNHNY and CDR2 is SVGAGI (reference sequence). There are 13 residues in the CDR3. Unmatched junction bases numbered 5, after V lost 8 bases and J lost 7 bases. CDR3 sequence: CASDAGGNSPLHF. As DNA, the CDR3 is TGTGCCAGCGACGCAGGGGGGAATTCACCCCTCCACTTT.

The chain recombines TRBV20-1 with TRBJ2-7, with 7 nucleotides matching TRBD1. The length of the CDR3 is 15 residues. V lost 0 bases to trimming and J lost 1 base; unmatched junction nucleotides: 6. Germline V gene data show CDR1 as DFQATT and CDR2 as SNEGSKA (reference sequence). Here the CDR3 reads CSARDRGGQSYEQYF. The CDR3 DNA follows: TGCAGTGCTAGAGATAGAGGGGGACAGTCCTACGAGCAGTACTTC.

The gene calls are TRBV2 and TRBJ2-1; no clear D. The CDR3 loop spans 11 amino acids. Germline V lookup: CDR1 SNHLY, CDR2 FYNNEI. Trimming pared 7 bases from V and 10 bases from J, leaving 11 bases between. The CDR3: CASTASREQFF. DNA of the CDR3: TGTGCCAGCACAGCGAGCCGAGAGCAGTTCTTC.